What follows are 11 T cell receptor beta chains derived from one specimen sequenced in a study of blood T cells in healthy people across ages. Combining a sample-barcoded 5' primer with a J-beta primer mix, a second PCR ran for roughly 7 to 12 cycles. TCRdb re-called the 5' RACE reads with MiXCR, one entry per CDR3 protein. This table has 800,000 or so distinct CDR3 sequences, about 25% appearing once. These same data were also listed under a study on T cells of mothers and their children.

The sequenced sample was blood. Source of these receptors: a boy between 10 and 17 years old in good health.

This clonotype has a handful of counts. V is TRBV4-3 and J is TRBJ2-5; TRBD1 is a possible D gene (6 bases). The CDR3 spans 16 residues. The germline CDR1 and CDR2 sequences are LGHNA and YSLEER. Deletions cut 1 base from V and 1 base from J, with 13 bases between. The CDR3 region is CASSQGQGNSQETQYF. CDR3 in DNA: TGCGCCAGCAGCCAAGGGCAGGGGAACTCCCAAGAGACCCAGTACTTC.

In regard to this clonotype: The junction differs from germline at one of its ends, possibly a read error. The chain joins TRBV20-1 to TRBJ2-1, with a tentative D call TRBD1 (6 bases). This CDR3 spans 14 amino acids. Looked up from germline, CDR1 is DFQATT and CDR2 is SNEGSKA (reference sequence). For the CDR3, the DNA is TGCAGTGCTAGAGATGACGGACAGACAGTTGAGGTCTACTTC. As protein: CSARDDGQTVEVYF.

This clonotype was detected only a few times. The V gene is TRBV9, the J gene TRBJ2-2; maybe TRBD2 (5 bases). CDR1 is SGDLS, CDR2 YYNGEE, per germline. This CDR3 region has 16 residues. V shed 0 bases and J shed 1 base, with 10 bases lying between them. The CDR3 DNA reads as TGTGCCAGCAGCGTAGATCGACTACAGAACACCGGGGAGCTGTTTTTT. This sequence encodes CASSVDRLQNTGELFF.

A remark on this clonotype: A much larger clone lies a single base off, so this may be a read error. The chain joins TRBV29-1 to TRBJ2-3, with 10 nucleotides matching TRBD1. CDR3 length: 12 amino acids. The V gene's germline CDR1 is SQVTM and CDR2 ANQGSEA. CDR3 loop: CSARQGADTRYF. The CDR3 region has the DNA TGCAGCGCTCGACAGGGGGCGGATACGCGGTATTTT.

The genes are TRBV20-1 and TRBJ2-2, with 7 bases identical to TRBD2. The CDR3 loop spans 15 amino acids. Germline V lookup: CDR1 DFQATT, CDR2 SNEGSKA (reference sequence). Trimming removed 6 bases from V and 2 bases from J; junction bases left unmatched: 9. CDR3 nucleotides: TGCAGTGCCAAGGGAGGGTCGTTAAACACCGGGGAGCTGTTTTTT. Protein: CSAKGGSLNTGELFF.

V and J are TRBV2 and TRBJ1-1; 11 positions agree with TRBD1. Trimming removed 9 bases from V and 6 bases from J; junction bases left unmatched: 0. Germline V gene lookup returns CDR1 SNHLY and CDR2 FYNNEI. The CDR3 covers 11 residues. The CDR3 nucleotides read TGTGCCAGGGGACAGGGGGCTGAAGCTTTCTTT. Translated: CARGQGAEAFF.

V gene TRBV5-1 combines with J gene TRBJ2-1; 7 bases are a match to TRBD2. V lost 1 base, J lost 8 bases, and 6 bases stayed unmatched. Germline V CDR1 and CDR2: SGHRS, YFSETQ. The CDR3 covers 14 residues. The CDR3 sequence is CASSLYQGGDEQFF. CDR3 coding DNA: TGCGCCAGCAGCTTGTATCAGGGAGGGGATGAGCAGTTCTTC.

Only a few counts were recorded for this clonotype. The V call is TRBV6-5, the J call TRBJ2-7, with 7 positions matching TRBD2. Germline V gene lookup returns CDR1 MNHEY and CDR2 SVGAGI. This CDR3 has 14 amino acids. With V trimmed by 8 bases and J by 0 bases, 7 bases remained unmatched. The CDR3 sequence: CASRSGIDSYEQYF. CDR3 nucleotide sequence: TGTGCCAGCCGAAGCGGGATAGACTCCTACGAGCAGTACTTC.

The rearrangement joins TRBV6-5 to TRBJ2-4; no definite D call. The germline V and J ends were trimmed by 2 bases and 6 bases, with 8 bases remaining between them. CDR3 length: 13 amino acids. Germline V gives CDR1 MNHEY, CDR2 SVGAGI. In nucleotides, the CDR3 is TGTGCCAGCAGTTACGAGGTGGGAAACATTCAGTACTTC. The encoded protein is CASSYEVGNIQYF.

The CDR3 here is CASSYISGWRETQYF. CDR3 in DNA: TGTGCCAGCAGTTATATTTCAGGGTGGAGAGAGACCCAGTACTTC. The chain links TRBV6-5 to TRBJ2-5; D possibly corresponds to TRBD1 (5 bases). The CDR3 length is 15 residues. V lost 3 bases and J 4 bases, leaving 15 bases between the germline ends. Germline loops: CDR1 MNHEY, CDR2 SVGAGI.

Comment on this clonotype: Mismatch with germline at one junction end may stem from a read error. V gene TRBV9 combines with J gene TRBJ2-1; D unresolved. Germline CDR1 and CDR2: SGDLS and YYNGEE. The CDR3 has 14 residues. This CDR3 reads CVSSDSISYNEQFF. CDR3 DNA sequence: TGTGTCAGCAGCGACTCTATCTCCTACAATGAGCAGTTCTTC. The full variable domain, in which reference TRBV9 and TRBJ2-1 provide the parts outside the CDR3, is DSGVTQTPKHLITATGQRVTLRCSPRSGDLSVYWYQQSLDQGLQFLIQYYNGEERAKGNILERFSAQQFPDLHSELNLSSLELGDSALYFCVSSDSISYNEQFFGPGTRLTVL.